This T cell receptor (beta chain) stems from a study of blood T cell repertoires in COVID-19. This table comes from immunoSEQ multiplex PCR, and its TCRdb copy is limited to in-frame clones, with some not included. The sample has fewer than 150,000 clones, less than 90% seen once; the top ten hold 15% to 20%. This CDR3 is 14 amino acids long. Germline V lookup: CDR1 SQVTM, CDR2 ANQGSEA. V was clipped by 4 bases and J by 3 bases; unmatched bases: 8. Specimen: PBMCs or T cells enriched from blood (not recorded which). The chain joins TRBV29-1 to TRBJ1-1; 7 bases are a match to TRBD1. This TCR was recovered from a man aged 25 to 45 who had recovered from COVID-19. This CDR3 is CSVALQGIDTEAFF. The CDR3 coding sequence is TGCAGCGTTGCCCTACAGGGGATCGACACTGAAGCTTTCTTT.